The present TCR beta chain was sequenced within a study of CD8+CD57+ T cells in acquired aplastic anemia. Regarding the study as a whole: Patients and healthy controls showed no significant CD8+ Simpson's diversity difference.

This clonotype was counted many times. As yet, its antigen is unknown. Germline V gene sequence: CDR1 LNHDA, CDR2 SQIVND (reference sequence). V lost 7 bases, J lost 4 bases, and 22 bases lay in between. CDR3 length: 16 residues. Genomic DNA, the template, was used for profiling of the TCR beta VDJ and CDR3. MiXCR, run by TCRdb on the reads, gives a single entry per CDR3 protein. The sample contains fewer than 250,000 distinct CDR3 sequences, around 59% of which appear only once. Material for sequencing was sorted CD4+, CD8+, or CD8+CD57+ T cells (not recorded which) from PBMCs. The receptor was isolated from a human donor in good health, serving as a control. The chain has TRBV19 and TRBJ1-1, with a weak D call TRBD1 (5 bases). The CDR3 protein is CASKVNTRGLGTEAFF. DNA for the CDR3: TGTGCCAGTAAAGTGAACACAAGGGGCTTGGGCACTGAAGCTTTCTTT.